Listed below are T cell receptor beta chains from one sample, sequenced in a study of blood T cell repertoires in COVID-19. The method was immunoSEQ multiplex PCR; TCRdb's version includes in-frame clones alone and lacks a portion of them. Of over 250,000 clones in the sample, about 73% were seen once. Sequencing input: peripheral blood. These receptors originate from a woman aged 80 or over with acute or convalescent COVID-19. Each CDR3 is given with its conserved first and last residue. D genes are given only for firm matches.

V gene: TRBV10-3; J gene: TRBJ1-6; D gene: TRBD1; CDR3 protein: CAISARDRASPLHF
V gene: TRBV9; J gene: TRBJ2-2; D gene: TRBD1; CDR3 protein: CASSVAPDRVTGELFF
V gene: TRBV21-1; J gene: TRBJ1-4; D gene: .; CDR3 protein: CASSNPQKEVPEKLFF
V gene: TRBV18; J gene: TRBJ2-6; D gene: TRBD1; CDR3 protein: CASSPTGGNSGANVLTF
V gene: TRBV6-1; J gene: TRBJ1-5; D gene: TRBD1; CDR3 protein: CASSETGGGQPQHF
V gene: TRBV7-9; J gene: TRBJ1-1; D gene: .; CDR3 protein: CASSFTQGTLEAFF
V gene: TRBV5-1; J gene: TRBJ2-7; D gene: TRBD1; CDR3 protein: CASSRPRGDSDYEQYF
V gene: TRBV18; J gene: TRBJ1-4; D gene: .; CDR3 protein: CASSPPGANEKLFF
V gene: TRBV2; J gene: TRBJ2-7; D gene: .; CDR3 protein: CASTSGGYYEQYF
V gene: TRBV21-1; J gene: TRBJ2-7; D gene: .; CDR3 protein: CASISWVGGEQYF
V gene: TRBV5-6; J gene: TRBJ1-6; D gene: TRBD1; CDR3 protein: CASSLTGVGSPLHF
V gene: TRBV10-3; J gene: TRBJ2-2; D gene: TRBD2; CDR3 protein: CAIRGTSGSTGELFF
V gene: TRBV7-2; J gene: TRBJ1-2; D gene: .; CDR3 protein: CASSRLFTEGNYGYTF
V gene: TRBV5-4; J gene: TRBJ2-1; D gene: TRBD2; CDR3 protein: CASSLGGGSKDEQFF
V gene: TRBV6-5; J gene: TRBJ1-2; D gene: .; CDR3 protein: CASSYSRRGYGYTF
V gene: TRBV12-3/TRBV12-4; J gene: TRBJ1-2; D gene: TRBD1; CDR3 protein: CASSLPGGGYTF
V gene: TRBV5-1; J gene: TRBJ1-3; D gene: .; CDR3 protein: CASSTQGGFPGNTIYF
V gene: TRBV5-4; J gene: TRBJ2-1; D gene: TRBD1; CDR3 protein: CASSLAEGAKVYNEQFF
V gene: TRBV6-2/TRBV6-3; J gene: TRBJ1-2; D gene: .; CDR3 protein: CASSPMGARYGYTF
V gene: TRBV21-1; J gene: TRBJ1-4; D gene: .; CDR3 protein: CASSKGVATGHEKLFF
V gene: TRBV5-1; J gene: TRBJ2-3; D gene: TRBD2; CDR3 protein: CASSLGLAVTDTQYF
V gene: TRBV7-9; J gene: TRBJ1-6; D gene: .; CDR3 protein: CASSPDRHNSPLHF
V gene: TRBV12-3/TRBV12-4; J gene: TRBJ2-5; D gene: TRBD2; CDR3 protein: CASSSGGYETQYF
V gene: TRBV6-6; J gene: TRBJ1-4; D gene: .; CDR3 protein: CASSYRVDRNEKLFF
V gene: TRBV23-1; J gene: TRBJ2-3; D gene: TRBD2; CDR3 protein: CASTDGLAGGLGTDTQYF
V gene: TRBV6-5; J gene: TRBJ1-1; D gene: .; CDR3 protein: CASSLTVNTEAFF
V gene: TRBV14; J gene: TRBJ1-4; D gene: .; CDR3 protein: CASSQSGGRNEKLFF
V gene: TRBV2; J gene: TRBJ2-5; D gene: TRBD2; CDR3 protein: CASSRLAGGLVGETQYF
V gene: TRBV10-3; J gene: TRBJ1-1; D gene: TRBD1; CDR3 protein: CAISSGGLNTEAFF
V gene: TRBV19; J gene: TRBJ2-3; D gene: TRBD1; CDR3 protein: CASSIASYRGSSTDTQYF
V gene: TRBV5-1; J gene: TRBJ1-1; D gene: .; CDR3 protein: CASSLDRTGMNTEAFF
V gene: TRBV5-1; J gene: TRBJ1-4; D gene: .; CDR3 protein: CASSLEPDRNEKLFF
V gene: TRBV20-1; J gene: TRBJ1-5; D gene: .; CDR3 protein: CSVTDSSTQHF
V gene: TRBV7-2; J gene: TRBJ1-2; D gene: .; CDR3 protein: CASSLLGQGSGHGYTF
V gene: TRBV5-4; J gene: TRBJ1-2; D gene: .; CDR3 protein: CASSSGNPGGGYTF
V gene: TRBV30; J gene: TRBJ1-2; D gene: TRBD1; CDR3 protein: CAWSVTGGNSYGYTF
V gene: TRBV7-2; J gene: TRBJ2-7; D gene: TRBD2; CDR3 protein: CASSSRGGGSYEQYF
V gene: TRBV15; J gene: TRBJ1-3; D gene: TRBD1; CDR3 protein: CATSLTGTAPGNTIYF
V gene: TRBV9; J gene: TRBJ1-6; D gene: .; CDR3 protein: CASSVGARGPSSPLHF
V gene: TRBV27; J gene: TRBJ2-7; D gene: .; CDR3 protein: CASSLGSQIAGSYEQYF
V gene: TRBV6-6; J gene: TRBJ1-6; D gene: .; CDR3 protein: CASSRGGGGAYNSPLHF
V gene: TRBV7-2; J gene: TRBJ1-2; D gene: .; CDR3 protein: CASSLLQDYGYTF
V gene: TRBV19; J gene: TRBJ1-3; D gene: TRBD1; CDR3 protein: CASVGQASGNTIYF
V gene: TRBV27; J gene: TRBJ2-3; D gene: TRBD2; CDR3 protein: CASTPPGLAGYTDTQYF
V gene: TRBV19; J gene: TRBJ1-1; D gene: .; CDR3 protein: CAIQRSGGANTEAFF
V gene: TRBV6-1; J gene: TRBJ1-6; D gene: TRBD1; CDR3 protein: CASSESPGGSGSPLHF
V gene: TRBV6-1; J gene: TRBJ2-7; D gene: .; CDR3 protein: CASSEISGTYEQYF
V gene: TRBV7-2; J gene: TRBJ2-3; D gene: TRBD2; CDR3 protein: CASSLVAGGITDTQYF
V gene: TRBV7-2; J gene: TRBJ2-1; D gene: .; CDR3 protein: CASSLVASPKEQFF
V gene: TRBV14; J gene: TRBJ1-4; D gene: TRBD1; CDR3 protein: CASSQRIGTGYEKLFF
V gene: TRBV2; J gene: TRBJ1-6; D gene: TRBD1; CDR3 protein: CASSRDSHYNSPLHF
V gene: TRBV19; J gene: TRBJ2-1; D gene: TRBD2; CDR3 protein: CASRGTSGRTNEQFF
V gene: TRBV7-9; J gene: TRBJ2-1; D gene: TRBD2; CDR3 protein: CASSLRPTSGTYNEQFF
V gene: TRBV16; J gene: TRBJ2-1; D gene: .; CDR3 protein: CAVLDSGGRVRFF
V gene: TRBV7-9; J gene: TRBJ2-3; D gene: .; CDR3 protein: CASSLAQLLTDTQYF
V gene: TRBV6-4; J gene: TRBJ2-5; D gene: TRBD2; CDR3 protein: CASSDRPLGLAGGPRETQYF
V gene: TRBV6-2/TRBV6-3; J gene: TRBJ2-3; D gene: .; CDR3 protein: CASSYTLGRGPSTDTQYF